This entry is about one TCR beta chain. Its recognized antigen is unknown. No base qualities exist here, and no much larger clone lies one base off it. Healthy HIV-negative adults with no recently reported acute infections or vaccinations were included as donors. All donors were Caucasian adults living in Nashville, Tennessee, USA. CD4+ T cells were enriched by magnetic negative selection, after which naive cells were positively selected on CD45RA and the negative fraction was taken as the memory subset. After blood collection by leukapheresis, PBMCs were isolated using Ficoll-Histopaque density gradient centrifugation and then cryopreserved in the vapor phase of liquid nitrogen. Analytical flow cytometry was used to check the purity and quantity of each magnetically sorted T cell population. Genomic DNA was isolated from every sorted fraction and measured by UV absorbance on a Nanodrop 2000c. Trimming costs V 4 bases and J 0 bases, and their ends lie 14 bases apart. The CDR1 and CDR2 encoded by the germline V gene are SGHRS and YFSETQ. The CDR3 starts with the cysteine, ends with the phenylalanine, and has 16 residues. Just CDR3 DNA is preserved here, 48 bases in frame from base 1.

These data belong to a study of shared clonotypes between healthy human individuals (dated by TCRdb to the early 2020s). A note on the overall study: Three men and a couple of women, aged 18 to 49 years, made up the cohort. Per donor, leukapheresis produced somewhere between about 0.94 and 9.5 billion PBMCs. For each donor, three plates each were used for CD4 naive and CD4 memory, two plates were used for CD8 naive, and one plate was used for CD8 memory. To increase sequencing depth and limit assay-specific biases, different laboratories used diverse techniques to prepare libraries and sequence TCR repertoires. Blood TCR repertoires of roughly five healthy adults were deeply sequenced to estimate repertoire size and the extent of clonotype sharing between individuals.

Using the deep immunoSEQ assay, TCR CDR3 regions were amplified from genomic DNA by multiplex PCR. Extracted genomic DNA from each cell subset was spread evenly across all wells of several immunoSEQ 96-well plates, with each plate serving as a replicate. Each replicate PCR for sorted subsets received roughly 0.2 ug genomic DNA, equal to tens of thousands of T cell genomes. The purified libraries were quantified using a Qubit 3.0 fluorometer, sized with a Bioanalyzer 2100, and then quantified again using the KAPA Library Quantification kit. A separate single-read 150-cycle Illumina NextSeq 550 flow cell was used to sequence each immunoSEQ 96-well plate. Turning to the authors' computational methods: Because only junctional sequences without quality scores were contained in the immunoSEQ output, filtering matching that applied to full-length reads could not be performed. To assign V/J genes and CDR3, sequences were annotated using PyIR, a Python wrapper for IgBLAST v1.9, with IMGT germline references. Reads were filtered out if the reads had weak V/J assignments (E-value above 1e-6), no CDR3, stop codons, out-of-frame junctions, or ambiguous translated residues. A V3J clonotype was defined by an identical inferred V gene, J gene, and CDR3 amino acid sequence. To compute the percentage overlap between repertoires, the number of shared unique clonotypes was divided by the size of the smaller repertoire. RTK rarefaction, the Chao1 estimator, and Recon v2.1 estimates of unobserved clonotypes were used to assess repertoire richness. OLGA was used to compute generation probabilities for all TCRbeta clonotypes that the gDNA method yielded from a handful of donors. The source is immuneACCESS, and TCRdb retained only in-frame sequences with V and J called. Part of the clones is not carried over; for the studies checked, unresolved V genes explain less than half of this, and the remainder is unexplained. The V and J calls and clone size were taken over from that table, and D and trimming were inferred from the DNA. This sample has some 1.5 million clones in its table, and around 95% of those were observed once. The top ten clones comprise about 1.2% of the sample.

Paper-wide results and their limitations: Rarefaction of sorted-subset datasets indicated incomplete sequencing despite the large sequencing depth. Naive subsets generally had larger estimated clonotype richness than memory subsets did. Pairwise subsampling led to the expectation that sequencing depth would affect the degree of clonotype sharing among donors. Higher generation probabilities were observed for clonotypes shared by all four sorted-subset donors than for non-shared clonotypes. Sampling was restricted to blood, and TCR repertoires in tissues likely differ from the TCR repertoires found in blood. Approximately 4.8% of naive CD4, 3.5% of naive CD8, approximately 2.2% of memory CD4, and approximately 0.39% of memory CD8 clonotypes were shared across several donors. Because the study included only a small number of donors, the genetic and exposure-history diversity represented was limited.

Sequencing was carried out using naive CD4+ T cells sorted from blood. The cell subset or site label of this sample denotes: CD45RA+ positively selected. The chain links TRBV5-1 with TRBJ2-1; TRBD2 is a weak D gene call, 6 bases matching. The source of this sequence is a young man in good health. The nucleotide sequence is TGCGCCAGCAGCAGCACGGGGGTTACCTCCTACAATGAGCAGTTCTTC. The encoded protein is CASSSTGVTSYNEQFF.